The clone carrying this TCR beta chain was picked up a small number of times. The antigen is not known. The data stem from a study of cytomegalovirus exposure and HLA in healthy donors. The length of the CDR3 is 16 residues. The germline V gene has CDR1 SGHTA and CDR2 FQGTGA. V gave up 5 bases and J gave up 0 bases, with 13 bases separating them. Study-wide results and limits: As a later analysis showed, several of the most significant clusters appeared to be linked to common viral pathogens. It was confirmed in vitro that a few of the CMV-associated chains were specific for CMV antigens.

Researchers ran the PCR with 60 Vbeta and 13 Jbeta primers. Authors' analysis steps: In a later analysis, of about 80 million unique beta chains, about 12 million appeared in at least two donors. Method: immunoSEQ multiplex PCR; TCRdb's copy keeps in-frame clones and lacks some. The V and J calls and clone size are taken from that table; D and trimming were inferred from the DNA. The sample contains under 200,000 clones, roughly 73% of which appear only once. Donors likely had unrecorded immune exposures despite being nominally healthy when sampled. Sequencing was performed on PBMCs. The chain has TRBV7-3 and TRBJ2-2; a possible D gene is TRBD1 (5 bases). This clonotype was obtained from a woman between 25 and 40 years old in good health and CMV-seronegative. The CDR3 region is CASSPHRTANTGELFF. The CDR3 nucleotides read TGTGCCAGCAGCCCCCACAGGACCGCGAACACCGGGGAGCTGTTTTTT.